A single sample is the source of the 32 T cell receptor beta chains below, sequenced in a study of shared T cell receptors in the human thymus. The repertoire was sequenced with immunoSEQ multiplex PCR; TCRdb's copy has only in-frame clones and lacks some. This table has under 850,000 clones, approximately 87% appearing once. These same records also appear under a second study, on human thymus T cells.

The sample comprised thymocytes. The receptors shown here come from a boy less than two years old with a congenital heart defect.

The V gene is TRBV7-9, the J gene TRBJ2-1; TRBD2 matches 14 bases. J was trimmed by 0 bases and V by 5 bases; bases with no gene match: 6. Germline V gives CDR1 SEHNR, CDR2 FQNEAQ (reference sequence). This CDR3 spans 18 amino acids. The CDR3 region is CASSAGLAGVSSYNEQFF. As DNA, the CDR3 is TGTGCCAGCAGCGCGGGACTAGCGGGAGTCAGCTCCTACAATGAGCAGTTCTTC.

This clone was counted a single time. The DNA for the CDR3 is TGTGCCAGCAGCGCTGACAGGGGATCAGAGACCCAGTACTTC. Protein: CASSADRGSETQYF. The rearrangement joins TRBV9 to TRBJ2-5, with 8 bases matching TRBD1. The CDR3 has 14 residues. The V gene end was trimmed by 3 bases and the J gene end by 4 bases; junction bases not matched to a gene: 5. CDR1 and CDR2 from the germline V gene are SGDLS and YYNGEE.

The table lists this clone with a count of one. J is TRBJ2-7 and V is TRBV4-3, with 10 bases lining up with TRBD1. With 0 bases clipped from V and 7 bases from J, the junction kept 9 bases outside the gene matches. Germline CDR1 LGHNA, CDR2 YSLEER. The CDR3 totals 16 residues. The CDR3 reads CASSQEGDRGLKEQYF. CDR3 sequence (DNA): TGCGCCAGCAGCCAAGAGGGTGACAGGGGGCTTAAAGAGCAGTACTTC.

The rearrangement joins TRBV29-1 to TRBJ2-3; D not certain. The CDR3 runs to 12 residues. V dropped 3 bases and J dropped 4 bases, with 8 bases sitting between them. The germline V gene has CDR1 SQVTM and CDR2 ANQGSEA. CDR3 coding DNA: TGCAGCGTTGACCGATCGGCAGATACGCAGTATTTT. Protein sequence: CSVDRSADTQYF.

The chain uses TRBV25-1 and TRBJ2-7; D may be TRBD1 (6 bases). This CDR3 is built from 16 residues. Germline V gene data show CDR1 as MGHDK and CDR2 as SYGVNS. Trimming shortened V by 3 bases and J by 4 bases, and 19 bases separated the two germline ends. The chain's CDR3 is CASSDLDALRGYEQYF. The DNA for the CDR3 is TGTGCCAGCAGTGACCTCGACGCTTTGAGGGGGTACGAGCAGTACTTC.

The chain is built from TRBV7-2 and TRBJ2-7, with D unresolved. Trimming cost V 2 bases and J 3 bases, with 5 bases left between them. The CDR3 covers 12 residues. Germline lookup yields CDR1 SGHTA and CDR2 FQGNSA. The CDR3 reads CASSLTHYEQYF. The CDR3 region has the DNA TGTGCCAGCAGCTTAACACACTACGAGCAGTACTTC.

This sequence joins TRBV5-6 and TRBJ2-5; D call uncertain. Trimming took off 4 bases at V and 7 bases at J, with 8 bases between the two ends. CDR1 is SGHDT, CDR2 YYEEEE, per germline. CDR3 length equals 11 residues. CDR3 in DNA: TGTGCCAGCAGCCGCCGCGGGACCCAGTACTTC. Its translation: CASSRRGTQYF.

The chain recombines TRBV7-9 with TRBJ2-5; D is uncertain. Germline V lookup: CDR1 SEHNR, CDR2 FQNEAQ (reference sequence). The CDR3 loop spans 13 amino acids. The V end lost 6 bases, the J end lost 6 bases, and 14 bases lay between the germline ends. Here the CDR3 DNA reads TGTGCCAGCAGGGGCCCCCCCAAAAAGACCCAGTACTTC. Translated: CASRGPPKKTQYF.

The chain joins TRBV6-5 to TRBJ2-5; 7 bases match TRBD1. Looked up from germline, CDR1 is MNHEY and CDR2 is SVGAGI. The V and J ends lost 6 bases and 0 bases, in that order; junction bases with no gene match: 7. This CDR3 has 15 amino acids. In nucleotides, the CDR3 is TGTGCCAGCAGACCCCCGGGACAGCACCAAGAGACCCAGTACTTC. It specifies CASRPPGQHQETQYF.

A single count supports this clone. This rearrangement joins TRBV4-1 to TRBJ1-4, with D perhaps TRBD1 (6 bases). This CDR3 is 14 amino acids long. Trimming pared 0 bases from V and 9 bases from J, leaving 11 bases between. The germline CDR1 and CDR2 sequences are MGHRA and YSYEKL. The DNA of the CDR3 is TGCGCCAGCAGCCAAGAGGGTCAGGGGAAAAAACTGTTTTTT. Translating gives CASSQEGQGKKLFF.

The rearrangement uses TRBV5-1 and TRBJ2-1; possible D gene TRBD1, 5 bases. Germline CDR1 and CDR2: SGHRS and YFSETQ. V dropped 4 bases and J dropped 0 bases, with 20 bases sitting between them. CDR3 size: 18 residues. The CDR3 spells CASSNWEGELRSYNEQFF. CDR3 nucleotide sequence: TGCGCCAGCAGCAACTGGGAAGGGGAACTTCGCTCCTACAATGAGCAGTTCTTC.

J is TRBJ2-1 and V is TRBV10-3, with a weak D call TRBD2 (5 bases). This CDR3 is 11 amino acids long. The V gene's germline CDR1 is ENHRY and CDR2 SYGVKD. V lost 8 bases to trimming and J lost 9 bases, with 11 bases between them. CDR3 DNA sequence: TGTGCCATCGGTAGCGATAGTGAGCAGTTCTTC. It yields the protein CAIGSDSEQFF.

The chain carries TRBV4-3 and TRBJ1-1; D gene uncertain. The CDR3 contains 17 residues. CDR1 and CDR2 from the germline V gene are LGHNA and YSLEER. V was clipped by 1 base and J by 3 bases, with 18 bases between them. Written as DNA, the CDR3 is TGCGCCAGCAGCCAAGTGGGTAGGAGGCTCCAACACACTGAAGCTTTCTTT. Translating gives CASSQVGRRLQHTEAFF.

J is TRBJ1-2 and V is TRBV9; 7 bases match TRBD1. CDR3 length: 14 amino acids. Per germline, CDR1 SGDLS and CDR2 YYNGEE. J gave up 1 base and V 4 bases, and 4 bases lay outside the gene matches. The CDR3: CASSYTGDNYGYTF. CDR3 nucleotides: TGTGCCAGCAGCTATACAGGGGATAACTATGGCTACACCTTC.

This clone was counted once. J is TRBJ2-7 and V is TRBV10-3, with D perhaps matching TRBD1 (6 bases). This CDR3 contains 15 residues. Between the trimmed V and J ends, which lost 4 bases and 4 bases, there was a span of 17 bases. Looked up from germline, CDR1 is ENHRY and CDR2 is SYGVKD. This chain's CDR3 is CAISAGDTTRYEQYF. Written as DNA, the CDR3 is TGTGCCATCAGTGCCGGGGACACGACACGATACGAGCAGTACTTC.

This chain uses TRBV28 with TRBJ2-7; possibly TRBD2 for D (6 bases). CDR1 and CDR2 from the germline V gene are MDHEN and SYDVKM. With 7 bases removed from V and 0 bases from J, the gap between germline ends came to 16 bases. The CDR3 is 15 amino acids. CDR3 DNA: TGTGCCAGCAAGCCGGGGGACTTCCGCTCCTACGAGCAGTACTTC. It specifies CASKPGDFRSYEQYF.

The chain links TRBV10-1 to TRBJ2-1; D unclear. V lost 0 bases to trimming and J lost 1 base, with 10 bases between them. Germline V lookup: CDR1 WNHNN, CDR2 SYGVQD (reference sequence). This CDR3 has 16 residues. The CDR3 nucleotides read TGCGCCAGCAGTGAGTCGAACGGCGGTTCCTACAATGAGCAGTTCTTC. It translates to CASSESNGGSYNEQFF.

CDR3 bases: TGTGCCAGCATGGGGGAGGTGAACACTGAAGCTTTCTTT. This sequence encodes CASMGEVNTEAFF. The V and J genes are TRBV13 and TRBJ1-1; possibly TRBD1 for D (5 bases). V was cut by 7 bases and J by 0 bases, with 9 bases left in between. Germline CDR1 is PRHDT and CDR2 is FYEKMQ (reference sequence). The CDR3 has 13 residues.

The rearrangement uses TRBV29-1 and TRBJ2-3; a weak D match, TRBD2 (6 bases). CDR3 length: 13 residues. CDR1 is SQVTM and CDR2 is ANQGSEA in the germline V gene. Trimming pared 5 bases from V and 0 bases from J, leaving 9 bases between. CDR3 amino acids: CSVTGESTDTQYF. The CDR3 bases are TGCAGCGTTACGGGAGAGAGCACAGATACGCAGTATTTT.

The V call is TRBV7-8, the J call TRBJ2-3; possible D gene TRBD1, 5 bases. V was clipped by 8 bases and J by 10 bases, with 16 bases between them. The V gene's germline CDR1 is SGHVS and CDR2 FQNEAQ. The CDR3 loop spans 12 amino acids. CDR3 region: CASGNQGDPQYF. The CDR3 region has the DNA TGTGCCAGCGGGAACCAGGGCGACCCGCAGTATTTT.

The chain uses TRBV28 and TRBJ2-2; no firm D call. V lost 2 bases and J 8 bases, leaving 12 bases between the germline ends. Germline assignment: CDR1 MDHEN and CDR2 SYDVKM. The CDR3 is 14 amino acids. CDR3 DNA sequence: TGTGCCAGCAGTTTACCCGGTTGGGCGGGGGAGCTGTTTTTT. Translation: CASSLPGWAGELFF.

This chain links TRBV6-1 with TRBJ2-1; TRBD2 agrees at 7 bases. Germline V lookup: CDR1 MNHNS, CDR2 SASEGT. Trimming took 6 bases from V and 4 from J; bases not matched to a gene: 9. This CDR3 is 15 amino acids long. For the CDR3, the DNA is TGTGCCAGCAGAGGGGCTAGCGGAGGATACAATGAGCAGTTCTTC. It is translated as CASRGASGGYNEQFF.

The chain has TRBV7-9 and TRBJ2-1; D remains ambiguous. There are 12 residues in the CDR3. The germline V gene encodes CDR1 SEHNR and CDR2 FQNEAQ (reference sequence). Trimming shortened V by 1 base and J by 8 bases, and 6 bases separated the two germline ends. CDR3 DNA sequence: TGTGCCAGCAGCTTAGTCTCGTATGAGCAGTTCTTC. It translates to CASSLVSYEQFF.

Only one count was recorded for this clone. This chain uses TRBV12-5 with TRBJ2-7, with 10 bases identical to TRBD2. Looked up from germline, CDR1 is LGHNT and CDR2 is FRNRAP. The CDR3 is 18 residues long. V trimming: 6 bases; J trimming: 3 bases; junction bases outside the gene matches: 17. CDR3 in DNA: TGTGCTAGTGGCACAAACTCCCGGACTAGCGGACCCGACTACGAGCAGTACTTC. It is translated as CASGTNSRTSGPDYEQYF.

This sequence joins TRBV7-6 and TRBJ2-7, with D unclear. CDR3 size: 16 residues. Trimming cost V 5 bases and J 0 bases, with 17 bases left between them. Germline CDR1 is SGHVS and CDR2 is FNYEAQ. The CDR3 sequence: CASSRNNTADSYEQYF. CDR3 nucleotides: TGTGCCAGCAGCAGAAATAACACCGCTGACTCCTACGAGCAGTACTTC.

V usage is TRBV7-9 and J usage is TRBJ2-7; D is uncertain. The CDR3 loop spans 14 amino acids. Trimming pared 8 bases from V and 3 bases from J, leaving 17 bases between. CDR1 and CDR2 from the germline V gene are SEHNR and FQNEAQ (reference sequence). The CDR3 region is CASASSNSLYEQYF. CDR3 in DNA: TGTGCCAGCGCCTCCTCCAATTCACTCTACGAGCAGTACTTC. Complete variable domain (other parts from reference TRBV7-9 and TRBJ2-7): DTGVSQNPRHKITKRGQNVTFRCDPISEHNRLYWYRQTLGQGPEFLTYFQNEAQLEKSRLLSDRFSAERPKGSFSTLEIQRTEQGDSAMYLCASASSNSLYEQYFGPGTRLTVT.

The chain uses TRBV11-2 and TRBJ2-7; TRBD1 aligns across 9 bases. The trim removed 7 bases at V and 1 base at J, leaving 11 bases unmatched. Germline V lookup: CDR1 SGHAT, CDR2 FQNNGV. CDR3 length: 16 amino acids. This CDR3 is CASMLAGQGGSYEQYF. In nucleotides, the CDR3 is TGTGCCAGCATGCTTGCGGGACAGGGAGGGTCCTACGAGCAGTACTTC.

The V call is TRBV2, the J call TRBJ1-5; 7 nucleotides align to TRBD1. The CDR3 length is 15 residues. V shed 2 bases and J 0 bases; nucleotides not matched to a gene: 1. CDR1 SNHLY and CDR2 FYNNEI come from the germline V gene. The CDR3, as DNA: TGTGCCAGCAGTGAACAGGGGGATAGCAATCAGCCCCAGCATTTT. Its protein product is CASSEQGDSNQPQHF.

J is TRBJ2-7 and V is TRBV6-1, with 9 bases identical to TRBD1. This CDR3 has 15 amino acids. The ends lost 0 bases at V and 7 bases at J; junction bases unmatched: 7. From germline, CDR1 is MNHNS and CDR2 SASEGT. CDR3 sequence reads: CASSEAKDRGEEQYF. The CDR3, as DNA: TGTGCCAGCAGTGAAGCAAAAGACAGGGGGGAGGAGCAGTACTTC.

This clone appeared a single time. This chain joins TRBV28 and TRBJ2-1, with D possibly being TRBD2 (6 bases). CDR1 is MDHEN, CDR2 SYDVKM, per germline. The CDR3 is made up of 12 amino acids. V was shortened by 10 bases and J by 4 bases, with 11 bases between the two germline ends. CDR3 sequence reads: CATQAGYNEQFF. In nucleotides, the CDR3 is TGTGCCACTCAGGCGGGGTACAATGAGCAGTTCTTC.

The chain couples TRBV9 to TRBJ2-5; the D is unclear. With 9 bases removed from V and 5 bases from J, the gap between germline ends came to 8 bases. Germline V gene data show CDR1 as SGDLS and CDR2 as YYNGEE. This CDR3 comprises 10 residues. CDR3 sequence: CAIVRETQYF. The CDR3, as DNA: TGTGCCATCGTCAGGGAGACCCAGTACTTC.

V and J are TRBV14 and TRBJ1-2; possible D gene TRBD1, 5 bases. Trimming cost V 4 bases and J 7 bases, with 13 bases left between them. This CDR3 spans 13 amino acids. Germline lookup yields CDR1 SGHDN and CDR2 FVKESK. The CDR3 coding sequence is TGTGCCAGCAGCCCCGGGGGGGATTTTGGCTACACCTTC. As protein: CASSPGGDFGYTF.